Shown below are 32 T cell receptor beta chains from a single sample sequenced in a study of cytomegalovirus exposure and HLA in healthy donors. 13 Jbeta primers and 60 Vbeta primers were used for the PCR. Sequencing was performed with immunoSEQ multiplex PCR; in TCRdb, only in-frame clones are kept and a portion is missing. Of 76,000 or so clones listed, around 70% were seen once; the top ten hold 15% to 20%. The sample consisted of PBMCs. The receptors here all came from a middle-aged woman in good health and CMV-seropositive.

This clone was seen more than once but under ten times. CDR3: CASSLESGWETQYF. Written as DNA, the CDR3 is TGTGCCAGCAGCTTAGAGTCGGGGTGGGAGACCCAGTACTTC. This sequence joins TRBV7-2 and TRBJ2-5, with D maybe TRBD2 (5 bases). From germline, CDR1 is SGHTA and CDR2 FQGNSA. V dropped 1 base and J dropped 5 bases, with 11 bases sitting between them. The CDR3 spans 14 residues.

The gene calls are TRBV27 and TRBJ1-5; unclear D gene. Germline V gene data show CDR1 as MNHEY and CDR2 as SMNVEV (reference sequence). The CDR3 is made up of 13 amino acids. V dropped 5 bases and J dropped 1 base, with 6 bases sitting between them. The CDR3 DNA follows: TGTGCCAGCAGTCCCCTAAGCAATCAGCCCCAGCATTTT. Its protein is CASSPLSNQPQHF.

The chain employs TRBV4-2 and TRBJ2-3; 10 bases agree with TRBD2. Trimming at V came to 4 bases and at J to 0 bases, leaving 10 bases not matched to a gene. This CDR3 contains 18 residues. Germline CDR1 and CDR2: LGHNA and YNFKEQ. CDR3 residues: CASSLYTSGESSTDTQYF. The DNA of the CDR3 is TGTGCCAGCAGCCTATACACTAGCGGGGAGTCTAGCACAGATACGCAGTATTTT.

This clone was counted a few times. The chain links TRBV29-1 to TRBJ2-7, with 7 positions matching TRBD2. CDR3 length equals 13 residues. Germline loops: CDR1 SQVTM, CDR2 ANQGSEA. The ends lost 2 bases at V and 5 bases at J; junction bases unmatched: 6. CDR3 amino acids: CSVEHLGGDEQYF. The CDR3 coding sequence is TGCAGCGTTGAACATTTGGGGGGGGACGAGCAGTACTTC.

The sample holds one count of this clone. This rearrangement joins TRBV5-3 to TRBJ2-1; 11 bases map to TRBD2. TRBV5-3 is an ORF, with its function uncertain. This CDR3 has 19 residues. The trim removed 2 bases at V and 7 bases at J, leaving 17 bases unmatched. In DNA, the CDR3 is TGTGCCAGAAGCTTACATCGGGAGGGCGGACTAGCGGGTTTGAATGAGCAGTTCTTC. It specifies CARSLHREGGLAGLNEQFF.

This chain links TRBV15 with TRBJ2-3, with D unresolved. CDR1 LNHNV and CDR2 YYDKDF come from the germline V gene (reference sequence). V lost 5 bases and J lost 5, with 8 bases in between. This CDR3 has 12 residues. The CDR3 reads CATSVGGDTQYF. The CDR3 nucleotides read TGTGCCACCAGCGTAGGCGGAGATACGCAGTATTTT.

V is TRBV7-6 and J is TRBJ2-5; TRBD2 might be the D (6 bases). The length of the CDR3 is 13 residues. Germline V lookup: CDR1 SGHVS, CDR2 FNYEAQ. V gave up 3 bases and J gave up 5 bases, with 10 bases separating them. The CDR3 nucleotides are TGTGCCAGCAGCTTGGCTGGGGGGGAGACCCAGTACTTC. Residues: CASSLAGGETQYF.

This clone showed up just once. The J gene is TRBJ1-1, the V gene TRBV6-5; 7 nucleotides line up with TRBD1. Per the germline V gene, CDR1 is MNHEY and CDR2 is SVGAGI. The CDR3 extends over 14 amino acids. V lost 4 bases and J lost 4; bases outside the gene matches: 6. The CDR3 spells CASSFDRVGTEAFF. The CDR3 bases are TGTGCCAGCAGTTTCGACAGGGTTGGCACTGAAGCTTTCTTT.

The chain carries TRBV9 and TRBJ1-2, with a tentative D call TRBD1 (6 bases). CDR3 length: 14 residues. Trimming cost V 2 bases and J 4 bases, with 12 bases left between them. CDR1 is SGDLS and CDR2 is YYNGEE in the germline V gene. CDR3 sequence (DNA): TGTGCCAGCAGCGTGGCAGGGGTTGGCTATGGCTACACCTTC. Translating it yields CASSVAGVGYGYTF.

The chain recombines TRBV6-5 with TRBJ2-7, with 9 bases lining up with TRBD1. V lost 7 bases to trimming and J lost 3 bases; unmatched junction nucleotides: 7. The CDR3 loop spans 14 amino acids. Germline V CDR1 and CDR2: MNHEY, SVGAGI. CDR3 coding DNA: TGTGCCAGCACGGGAGACAGGGGGGGCTACGAGCAGTACTTC. This encodes CASTGDRGGYEQYF.

The chain links TRBV4-3 to TRBJ2-3, with D perhaps matching TRBD2 (5 bases). The CDR3 contains 14 residues. V lost 3 bases, J lost 1 base, and 8 bases lay in between. The germline gives CDR1 LGHNA, CDR2 YSLEER. In DNA form, the CDR3 reads TGCGCCAGCAGCCAGCTACTAGGCACAGATACGCAGTATTTT. Protein: CASSQLLGTDTQYF.

This clone turned up a few times. Other nucleotide sequences in the sample specify the same CDR3. The J gene is TRBJ1-1, the V gene TRBV2; D is unresolved. This CDR3 contains 10 residues. The germline V gene has CDR1 SNHLY and CDR2 FYNNEI. V lost 7 bases and J 11 bases, leaving 11 bases between the germline ends. This chain's CDR3 is CASKLDLAFF. CDR3 DNA sequence: TGTGCCAGCAAGTTAGATCTGGCTTTCTTT.

The CDR3 sequence is CASSSDRNYGYTF. As DNA, the CDR3 is TGTGCCAGCAGCTCGGACAGGAACTATGGCTACACCTTC. The V call is TRBV11-2, the J call TRBJ1-2, with 7 bases aligning to TRBD1. The CDR3 consists of 13 residues. Germline-derived CDR1 and CDR2 are SGHAT and FQNNGV. V lost 4 bases to trimming and J lost 2 bases; unmatched junction nucleotides: 1.

This clone was seen only a few times. The V call is TRBV4-2, the J call TRBJ1-6, with 9 bases lining up with TRBD1. The germline gives CDR1 LGHNA, CDR2 YNFKEQ. V lost 0 bases and J lost 8; bases outside the gene matches: 8. The CDR3 sequence is 17 residues long. The CDR3 nucleotides read TGTGCCAGCAGCCAAGACCTAACGGGACAGGGCTATTCACCCCTCCACTTT. Translated, it gives CASSQDLTGQGYSPLHF.

Comment on this clone: It differs at one base from a far larger clone, so likely a read error. The conserved phenylalanine or tryptophan is not found at the CDR3 terminus, so this likely reflects a read error. The chain joins TRBV5-4 to TRBJ2-7, with 9 nucleotides matching TRBD1. The CDR3 has 15 amino acids. Germline values: CDR1 SGHNT, CDR2 YYREEE (reference sequence). Unmatched junction bases numbered 6, after V lost 2 bases and J lost 3 bases. Here the CDR3 DNA reads TGTGCCAGCAGCTTTAGGGGACAGGGTAACTACGAGCAGTACCTC. Its translation: CASSFRGQGNYEQYL.

The chain has TRBV29-1 and TRBJ2-3; D is possibly TRBD2 (6 bases). Germline CDR1 is SQVTM and CDR2 is ANQGSEA. The germline V and J ends were trimmed by 3 bases and 7 bases, with 14 bases remaining between them. This CDR3 comprises 13 residues. The CDR3 region has the DNA TGCAGCGTTGACAGGGCGGAGGGGTATACGCAGTATTTT. Translated: CSVDRAEGYTQYF.

The genes are TRBV19 and TRBJ1-5; D unresolved. This CDR3 is built from 13 residues. The germline V gene has CDR1 LNHDA and CDR2 SQIVND (reference sequence). V was pared by 5 bases and J by 11 bases, with 16 bases between. DNA for the CDR3: TGTGCCAGTAGTCATCAAGCCGACGGGTCCCAGCATTTT. Translation: CASSHQADGSQHF.

V is TRBV7-8 and J is TRBJ1-1, with D perhaps matching TRBD1 (6 bases). Trimming left V 4 bases short and J 4 bases short, with 10 bases between. CDR1 is SGHVS and CDR2 is FQNEAQ in the germline V gene. The length of the CDR3 is 13 residues. This CDR3 reads CASSSDRFTEAFF. DNA of the CDR3: TGTGCCAGCAGCTCCGACAGGTTCACTGAAGCTTTCTTT.

This clone was observed a few times. This chain links TRBV30 with TRBJ2-7, with 9 positions matching TRBD1. Germline assignment: CDR1 GTSNPN and CDR2 SVGIG (reference sequence). The CDR3 runs 14 residues. V lost 3 bases to trimming and J lost 2 bases; unmatched junction nucleotides: 5. CDR3 bases: TGTGCCTGGAGAGGACAGGGGATTGCCTACGAGCAGTACTTC. Protein product: CAWRGQGIAYEQYF.

This chain joins TRBV29-1 and TRBJ2-7; 14 bases align to TRBD2. The CDR3 contains 16 residues. Per germline, CDR1 SQVTM and CDR2 ANQGSEA. V lost 6 bases and J lost 2; bases outside the gene matches: 9. In nucleotides, the CDR3 is TGCAGCGTAGCGCGTGGACTAGCGGGGGGAGCCTACGAGCAGTACTTC. Translating gives CSVARGLAGGAYEQYF.

This clone was found once. The V call is TRBV14, the J call TRBJ1-2; TRBD1 might be the D (6 bases). CDR1 and CDR2 (germline): SGHDN, FVKESK. The CDR3 is 16 amino acids. V was trimmed by 0 bases and J by 4 bases, leaving 15 bases between them. This CDR3 reads CASSQDSTGLGYGYTF. CDR3 DNA sequence: TGTGCCAGCAGCCAAGATTCGACAGGTTTAGGCTATGGCTACACCTTC. The full variable domain, completed using reference TRBV14 and TRBJ1-2, is EAGVTQFPSHSVIEKGQTVTLRCDPISGHDNLYWYRRVMGKEIKFLLHFVKESKQDESGMPNNRFLAERTGGTYSTLKVQPAELEDSGVYFCASSQDSTGLGYGYTFGSGTRLTVV.

The gene calls are TRBV7-2 and TRBJ2-1; 8 bases map to TRBD2. The trim removed 8 bases at V and 7 bases at J, leaving 10 bases unmatched. The length of the CDR3 is 14 residues. Germline V gene sequence: CDR1 SGHTA, CDR2 FQGNSA. For the CDR3, the DNA is TGTGCCAGCGTTTTTGGACTAGCTCGTAATGAGCAGTTCTTC. Translation: CASVFGLARNEQFF.

J is TRBJ1-2 and V is TRBV6-5, with a weak D call TRBD1 (5 bases). Germline V gives CDR1 MNHEY, CDR2 SVGAGI. This CDR3 spans 15 amino acids. The V and J ends lost 0 bases and 8 bases respectively, with 16 bases between them. The CDR3 reads CASSYSMSRVVGYTF. CDR3 coding DNA: TGTGCCAGCAGTTACTCGATGTCCAGGGTAGTCGGCTACACCTTC.

This chain uses TRBV10-3 with TRBJ1-6, with 10 bases aligning to TRBD1. The CDR3 runs to 13 residues. In germline, CDR1 is ENHRY, CDR2 SYGVKD. V was pared by 10 bases and J by 9 bases, with 6 bases of the junction left unmatched. CDR3 sequence: CATSGTGVSPLHF. The CDR3 bases are TGTGCCACCTCCGGGACAGGGGTTTCACCCCTCCACTTT.

This chain joins TRBV5-1 and TRBJ2-1, with 12 bases matching TRBD2. The CDR3 runs 16 residues. The trim removed 0 bases at V and 8 bases at J, leaving 6 bases unmatched. The germline V gene encodes CDR1 SGHRS and CDR2 YFSETQ. The CDR3 DNA reads TGCGCCAGCAGCTTGGGGGGGACTAGCGGGTCCGATGAGCAGTTCTTC. This sequence encodes CASSLGGTSGSDEQFF. Looking up the rest from reference TRBV5-1 and TRBJ2-1 gives the full variable domain: KAGVTQTPRYLIKTRGQQVTLSCSPISGHRSVSWYQQTPGQGLQFLFEYFSETQRNKGNFPGRFSGRQFSNSRSEMNVSTLELGDSALYLCASSLGGTSGSDEQFFGPGTRLTVL.

As to this clone: A read error may account for a junction end that differs from germline. The gene calls are TRBV11-3 and TRBJ2-2; D not resolved. Germline CDR1 is SGHNT and CDR2 is YENEEA. The length of the CDR3 is 14 residues. CDR3 sequence reads: CASSSDTNAGELFF. CDR3 sequence (DNA): TGTGCCAGCAGCTCCGACACGAACGCCGGGGAGCTGTTTTTT.

The V and J genes are TRBV7-8 and TRBJ2-7; a possible D gene is TRBD2 (5 bases). V lost 5 bases to trimming and J lost 2 bases, with 13 bases between them. The CDR3 is 14 amino acids. The V gene's germline CDR1 is SGHVS and CDR2 FQNEAQ. The CDR3 DNA is TGTGCCAGCAGCCCTACTAGAAGCGCCTACGAGCAGTACTTC. It translates to CASSPTRSAYEQYF.

The chain is built from TRBV4-3 and TRBJ2-7, with D uncertain. Deletions cut 9 bases from V and 0 bases from J, with 15 bases between. The CDR3 runs 14 residues. Germline CDR1 LGHNA, CDR2 YSLEER. Written as DNA, the CDR3 is TGCGCCAGTTCCCCCTCAACTCGCTCCTACGAGCAGTACTTC. Translating it yields CASSPSTRSYEQYF.

In its sample, this clone was seen once. The gene calls are TRBV19 and TRBJ1-1; perhaps TRBD1 as D (6 bases). Germline assignment: CDR1 LNHDA and CDR2 SQIVND (reference sequence). The V end was cut by 1 base, the J end by 12 bases, with 18 bases between. The CDR3 length is 14 residues. CDR3 protein: CASSIGVPGDPSFF. The DNA of the CDR3 is TGTGCCAGTAGTATAGGTGTGCCAGGGGATCCGTCTTTCTTT.

CDR3 loop: CASSDQSGTGTYEQYF. DNA for the CDR3: TGTGCCAGCAGCGACCAATCCGGGACAGGGACCTACGAGCAGTACTTC. The chain carries TRBV7-8 and TRBJ2-7; 9 positions match TRBD1. J was trimmed by 2 bases and V by 5 bases; bases with no gene match: 10. This CDR3 is 16 amino acids long. From germline, CDR1 is SGHVS and CDR2 FQNEAQ.

CDR3 DNA: TGTGCCAGCAGTTACCGGGGGGCAGATACGCAGTATTTT. Translated: CASSYRGADTQYF. The chain links TRBV6-5 to TRBJ2-3, with TRBD2 matching over 7 bases. V was clipped by 2 bases and J by 4 bases; unmatched bases: 0. Germline CDR1 and CDR2: MNHEY and SVGAGI. This CDR3 comprises 13 residues.

This sequence joins TRBV4-2 and TRBJ1-2, with 9 nucleotides matching TRBD1. V lost 6 bases to trimming and J lost 3 bases; unmatched junction nucleotides: 5. Germline lookup yields CDR1 LGHNA and CDR2 YNFKEQ. CDR3 length equals 14 residues. This chain's CDR3 is CASRAGQGYYGYTF. Here the CDR3 DNA reads TGTGCCAGCAGGGCCGGACAGGGGTACTATGGCTACACCTTC.